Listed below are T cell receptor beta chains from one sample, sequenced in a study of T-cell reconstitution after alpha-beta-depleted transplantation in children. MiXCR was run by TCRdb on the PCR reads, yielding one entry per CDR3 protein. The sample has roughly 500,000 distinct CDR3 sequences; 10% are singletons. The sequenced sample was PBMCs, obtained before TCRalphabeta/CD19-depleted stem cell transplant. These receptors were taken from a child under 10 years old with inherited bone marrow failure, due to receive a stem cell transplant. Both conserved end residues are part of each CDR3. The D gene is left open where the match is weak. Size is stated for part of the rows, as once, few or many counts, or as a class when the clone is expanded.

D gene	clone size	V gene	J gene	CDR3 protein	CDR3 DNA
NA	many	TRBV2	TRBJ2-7	CAIHTETGNEQYF	TGTGCCATACACACCGAAACCGGTAACGAGCAGTACTTC
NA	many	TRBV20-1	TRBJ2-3	CSASQRSGTDTQYF	TGCAGTGCCTCTCAGCGGTCCGGCACAGATACGCAGTATTTT
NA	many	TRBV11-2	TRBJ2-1	CASSLMSEQFF	TGTGCCAGCAGCTTAATGTCAGAGCAGTTCTTC
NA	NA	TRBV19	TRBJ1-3	CASSIGDSGNTIYF	TGTGCCAGTAGTATAGGGGATTCTGGAAACACCATATATTTT
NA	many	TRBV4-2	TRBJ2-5	CASSQPLGGTQYF	TGTGCCAGCAGCCAACCTCTCGGGGGGACCCAGTACTTC
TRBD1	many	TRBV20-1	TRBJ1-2	CSASAGGGPYGYTF	TGCAGTGCTAGCGCGGGAGGGGGCCCTTATGGCTACACCTTC
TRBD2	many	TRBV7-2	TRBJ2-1	CASSSLAGGQGYNEQFF	TGTGCCAGCAGCTCCTTAGCGGGAGGGCAAGGCTACAATGAGCAGTTCTTC
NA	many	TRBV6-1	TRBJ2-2	CASTSRELFF	TGTGCCAGCACTTCCAGGGAGCTGTTTTTT
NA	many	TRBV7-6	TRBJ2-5	CASSLAPWETQYF	TGTGCCAGCAGCTTAGCCCCCTGGGAGACCCAGTACTTC
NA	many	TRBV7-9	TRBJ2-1	CASSLGPSLEFF	TGTGCCAGCAGCTTAGGCCCTAGCTTGGAGTTCTTC
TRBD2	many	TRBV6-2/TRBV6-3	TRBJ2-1	CASSYILAGAYNEQFF	TGTGCCAGCAGTTATATACTAGCGGGAGCCTACAATGAGCAGTTCTTC
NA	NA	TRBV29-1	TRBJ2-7	CSVGGAVAEQYF	TGCAGCGTTGGGGGGGCCGTGGCCGAGCAGTACTTC
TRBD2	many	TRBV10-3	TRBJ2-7	CAISPSGSPEQYF	TGTGCCATCAGCCCTAGCGGGAGCCCCGAGCAGTACTTC
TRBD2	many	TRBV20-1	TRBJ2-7	CSASGLAGVSYEQYF	TGCAGTGCTAGTGGACTAGCGGGAGTATCCTACGAGCAGTACTTC
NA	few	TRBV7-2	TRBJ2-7	CASSRPGTESYEQYF	TGTGCCAGCAGCAGGCCCGGGACTGAGTCCTATGAGCAGTACTTC
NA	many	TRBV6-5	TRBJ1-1	CASSSYTSEAFF	TGTGCCAGCAGTTCTTATACCTCTGAAGCTTTCTTT
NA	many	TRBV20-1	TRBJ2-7	CSALLVPAPYEQYF	TGCAGTGCCCTGCTGGTGCCGGCGCCCTACGAGCAGTACTTC
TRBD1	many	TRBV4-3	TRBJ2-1	CASSQEHRGRDEQFF	TGCGCCAGCAGCCAGGAACACAGGGGCCGGGATGAGCAGTTCTTC
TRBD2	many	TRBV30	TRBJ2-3	CAWSVGLAGESQYF	TGTGCCTGGAGTGTAGGACTAGCGGGAGAATCGCAGTATTTT
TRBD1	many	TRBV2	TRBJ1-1	CASRALGQGAQAWTEAFF	TGTGCCAGCAGGGCCCTCGGACAGGGGGCGCAGGCGTGGACTGAAGCTTTCTTT
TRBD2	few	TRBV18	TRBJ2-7	CASSPAGEAYEQYF	TGTGCCAGCTCCCCAGCGGGAGAAGCCTACGAGCAGTACTTC
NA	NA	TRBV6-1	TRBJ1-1	CASTGSPLGHMNTEAFF	TGTGCCAGCACGGGGAGCCCTCTTGGGCACATGAACACTGAAGCTTTCTTT
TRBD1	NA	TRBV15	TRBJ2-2	CATSRDSAGTGAGELFF	TGTGCCACCAGCAGAGATTCCGCCGGGACAGGGGCCGGGGAGCTGTTTTTT
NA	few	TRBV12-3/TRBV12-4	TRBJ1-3	CASSPRGFADTIYF	TGTGCCAGCAGTCCCAGGGGTTTCGCAGACACCATATATTTT
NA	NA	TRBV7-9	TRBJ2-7	CASSSKQGLDSWEQYF	TGTGCCAGCAGCTCTAAACAGGGCCTTGATTCCTGGGAGCAGTACTTC
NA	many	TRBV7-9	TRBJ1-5	CASSLGGHGNQPQHF	TGTGCCAGCAGCTTAGGGGGGCATGGCAATCAGCCCCAGCATTTT
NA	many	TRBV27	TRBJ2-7	CASGTGPSYEQYF	TGTGCCAGCGGGACGGGACCCTCCTACGAGCAGTACTTC
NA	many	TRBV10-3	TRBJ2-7	CASGLDGDEQYF	TGTGCCTCGGGCCTGGACGGCGACGAGCAGTACTTC
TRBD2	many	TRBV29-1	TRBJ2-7	CSVSSGGNEQYF	TGCAGCGTCTCTAGCGGGGGAAACGAGCAGTACTTC
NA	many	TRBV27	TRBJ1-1	CASSLAMGYTEAFF	TGTGCCAGCAGTTTAGCCATGGGGTACACTGAAGCTTTCTTT
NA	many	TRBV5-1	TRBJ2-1	CASSLLDTYNEQFF	TGCGCCAGCAGCTTGCTGGACACATACAATGAGCAGTTCTTC
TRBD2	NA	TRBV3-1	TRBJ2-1	CASALAGVNEQFF	TGTGCCAGCGCGCTAGCGGGAGTCAATGAGCAGTTCTTC
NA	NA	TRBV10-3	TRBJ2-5	CAISDGGQSYQETQYF	TGTGCCATCAGTGATGGGGGACAATCGTACCAAGAGACCCAGTACTTC
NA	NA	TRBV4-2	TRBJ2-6	CASSQDWQGDQSGANVLTF	TGTGCCAGCAGCCAAGATTGGCAGGGCGATCAGTCTGGGGCCAACGTCCTGACTTTC
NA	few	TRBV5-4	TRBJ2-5	CASSHPGAGEETQYF	TGTGCCAGCAGCCATCCAGGGGCCGGGGAAGAGACCCAGTACTTC
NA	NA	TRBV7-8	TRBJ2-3	CASSRTPGGGDTDTQYF	TGTGCCAGCAGCCGAACCCCGGGAGGGGGCGACACAGATACGCAGTATTTT
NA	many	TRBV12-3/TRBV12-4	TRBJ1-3	CASELQAGNTIYF	TGTGCCAGTGAATTACAAGCGGGAAACACCATATATTTT
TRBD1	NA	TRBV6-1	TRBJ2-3	CASMRGHRGITDTQYF	TGTGCCAGCATGAGGGGCCACAGGGGCATCACAGATACGCAGTATTTT
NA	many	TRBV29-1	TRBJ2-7	CSVRTGHLDEQYF	TGCAGCGTACGGACGGGACATCTGGACGAGCAGTACTTC
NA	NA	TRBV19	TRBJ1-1	CASSISANTEAFF	TGTGCCAGTAGTATATCCGCGAACACTGAAGCTTTCTTT
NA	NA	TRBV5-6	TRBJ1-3	CASSLWGTPGNTIYF	TGTGCCAGCAGCCTGTGGGGGACCCCTGGAAACACCATATATTTT
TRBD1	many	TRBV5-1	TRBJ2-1	CASSLDRGRLDEQFF	TGCGCCAGCAGCTTGGACAGGGGGCGATTGGATGAGCAGTTCTTC
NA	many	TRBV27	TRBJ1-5	CASSLRDPNQPQHF	TGTGCCAGCAGTTTACGGGACCCTAATCAGCCCCAGCATTTT
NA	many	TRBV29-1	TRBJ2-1	CSVAGNEQFF	TGCAGCGTTGCCGGTAATGAGCAGTTCTTC
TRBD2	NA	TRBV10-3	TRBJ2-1	CAILGTSGNNEQFF	TGTGCCATCCTCGGGACTAGCGGGAACAATGAGCAGTTCTTC
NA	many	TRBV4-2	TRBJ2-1	CASSQGPYNEQFF	TGTGCCAGCAGCCAAGGCCCCTACAATGAGCAGTTCTTC
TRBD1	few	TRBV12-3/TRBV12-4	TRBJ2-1	CASSTAQGTNEQFF	TGTGCCAGCAGTACCGCACAGGGGACCAATGAGCAGTTCTTC
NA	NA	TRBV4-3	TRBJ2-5	CASSQVEGQETQYF	TGCGCCAGCAGCCAAGTGGAGGGACAAGAGACCCAGTACTTC
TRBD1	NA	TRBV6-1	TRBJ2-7	CASSRPGQGTYEQYF	TGTGCCAGCAGCAGGCCGGGACAGGGAACCTACGAGCAGTACTTC
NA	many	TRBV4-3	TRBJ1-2	CASSQENPNYGYTF	TGCGCCAGCAGCCAAGAGAACCCGAACTATGGCTACACCTTC
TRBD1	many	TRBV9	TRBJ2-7	CASSVGDRENEQYF	TGTGCCAGCAGCGTAGGTGACAGGGAAAACGAGCAGTACTTC
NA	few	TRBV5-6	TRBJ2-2	CASSLDYPTGELFF	TGTGCCAGCAGCCTAGACTACCCCACCGGGGAGCTGTTTTTT
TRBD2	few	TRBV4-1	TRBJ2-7	CASSQAGGVEQYF	TGCGCCAGCAGCCAAGCGGGAGGGGTCGAGCAGTACTTC
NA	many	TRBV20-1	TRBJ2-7	CSALGGAGTLAFLDEQYF	TGCAGTGCCCTCGGAGGGGCCGGGACTCTCGCCTTTTTGGACGAGCAGTACTTC
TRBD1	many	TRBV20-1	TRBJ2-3	CSARGRQGPYTDTQYF	TGCAGTGCTAGAGGCCGACAGGGGCCCTACACAGATACGCAGTATTTT
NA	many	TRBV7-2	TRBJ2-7	CASSLGPHYEQYF	TGTGCCAGCAGCTTAGGGCCGCACTACGAGCAGTACTTC
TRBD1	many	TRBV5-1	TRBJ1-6	CASSLGQGDSPLHF	TGCGCCAGCAGCTTGGGACAGGGGGATTCACCCCTCCACTTT
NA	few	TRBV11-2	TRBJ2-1	CASSRNVFGQFF	TGTGCCAGCAGCCGGAACGTTTTTGGGCAGTTCTTC
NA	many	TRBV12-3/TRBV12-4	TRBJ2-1	CASSLAALVNEQFF	TGTGCCAGCAGTTTGGCGGCCTTGGTAAATGAGCAGTTCTTC